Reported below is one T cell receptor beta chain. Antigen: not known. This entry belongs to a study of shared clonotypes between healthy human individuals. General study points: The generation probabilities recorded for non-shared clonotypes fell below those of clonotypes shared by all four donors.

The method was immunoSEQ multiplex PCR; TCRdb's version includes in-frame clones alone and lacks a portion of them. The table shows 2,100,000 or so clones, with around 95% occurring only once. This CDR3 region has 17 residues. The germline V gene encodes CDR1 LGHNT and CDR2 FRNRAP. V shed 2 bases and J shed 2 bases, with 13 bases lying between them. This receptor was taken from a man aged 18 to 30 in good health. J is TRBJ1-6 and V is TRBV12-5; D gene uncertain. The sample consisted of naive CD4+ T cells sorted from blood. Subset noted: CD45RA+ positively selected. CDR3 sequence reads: CASGLSRPGTYNSPLHF. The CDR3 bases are TGTGCTAGTGGTTTGTCTCGCCCCGGGACCTATAATTCACCCCTCCACTTT.